These T cell receptor beta chains were read from a single sample in a study of shared clonotypes between healthy human individuals. TCRdb's copy holds only in-frame clones and misses some; the assay was immunoSEQ multiplex PCR. The top ten hold about 1.5% of the sample, which has about 980,000 clones, over 75% seen once. Material for sequencing was memory CD4+ T cells sorted from blood. The receptors shown here come from a young man in good health. Each CDR3 is given without its conserved first and last residue. Each record gives: V gene, CDR3 protein.

v_call: TRBV5-5; cdr3_aa: ASSFLTGELF
v_call: TRBV18; cdr3_aa: ASSPNKGADTQY
v_call: TRBV10-3; cdr3_aa: AGMGGWVGNTIY
v_call: TRBV7-2; cdr3_aa: ASSLSYYEQY
v_call: TRBV19; cdr3_aa: ASSIDPRPSYGYT
v_call: TRBV9; cdr3_aa: ASSVEAARSYEQY
v_call: TRBV25-1; cdr3_aa: ASSERGSSYEQY
v_call: TRBV6-1; cdr3_aa: ASSDSVGTQY
v_call: TRBV5-1; cdr3_aa: ASSLRPVGYEQY
v_call: TRBV28; cdr3_aa: ASSLEGGVFVGNQPQH
v_call: TRBV5-1; cdr3_aa: ASSPDGGGAEYGYT
v_call: TRBV4-3; cdr3_aa: ASSQEDLRISEQF
v_call: TRBV6-5; cdr3_aa: ASSFDWGTDTQY
v_call: TRBV2; cdr3_aa: ASGDRGYYGYT
v_call: TRBV6-1; cdr3_aa: ASSEANRGKKETQY
v_call: TRBV28; cdr3_aa: ATLSVAGAQY
v_call: TRBV27; cdr3_aa: ASGMTGRTEAF
v_call: TRBV30; cdr3_aa: AWSGLGLANGYT
v_call: TRBV11-1; cdr3_aa: ASSLFVGTGDISNQPQH
v_call: TRBV4-2; cdr3_aa: ASSQLGGTGELF
v_call: TRBV2; cdr3_aa: ASSFGTGVLPFNTGELF
v_call: TRBV30; cdr3_aa: AWSSQGSTGYT
v_call: TRBV7-9; cdr3_aa: ASSPGQRTPLH